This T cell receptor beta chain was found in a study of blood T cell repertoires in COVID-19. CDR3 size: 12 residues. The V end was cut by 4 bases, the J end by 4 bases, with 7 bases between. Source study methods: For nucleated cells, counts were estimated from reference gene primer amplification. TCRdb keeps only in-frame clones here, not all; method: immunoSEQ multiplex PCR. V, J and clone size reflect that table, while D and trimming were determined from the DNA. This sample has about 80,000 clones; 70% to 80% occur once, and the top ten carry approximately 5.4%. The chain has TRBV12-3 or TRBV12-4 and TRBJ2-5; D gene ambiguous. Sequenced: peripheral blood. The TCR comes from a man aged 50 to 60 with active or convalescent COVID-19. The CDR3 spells CASSWARETQYF. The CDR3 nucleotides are TGTGCCAGCAGTTGGGCGAGAGAGACCCAGTACTTC.